These 18 T cell receptor beta chains were sequenced from one sample in a study of vaccination effects on CD4 cells after COVID-19. Prior to sequencing, the ViraFEST assay stimulated PBMC with viral peptide pools, which expanded the antigen-specific CD4+ T cells. The culture ran for 10 days before CD4+ T cells were isolated. All participants had two doses of either the BNT162b2 or mRNA-1273 vaccine. No antigens are known for them. Here immunoSEQ multiplex PCR was the method, and the copy in TCRdb shows in-frame clones only, minus some. Of tens of thousands of clones in the sample, just under 80% are singletons; the top ten hold roughly 2%. This specimen was CD4+ T cells from PBMCs cultured with HCoV-OC43 spike peptides, taken after COVID-19 vaccination. The subset: HCoV-OC43 spike overlapping peptide pool stimulation. These receptor sequences come from a human donor who received a COVID-19 vaccine.

The chain employs TRBV5-1 and TRBJ2-2; possibly TRBD1 or TRBD2 for D (5 bases each). CDR1 is SGHRS, CDR2 YFSETQ, per germline. The CDR3 loop spans 13 amino acids. V was shortened by 4 bases and J by 6 bases, with 10 bases between the two germline ends. The CDR3 spells CASSPGTAGELFF. CDR3 nucleotide sequence: TGCGCCAGCAGCCCGGGGACGGCCGGGGAGCTGTTTTTT.

This chain connects TRBV15 to TRBJ1-4, with a tentative D call TRBD1 (6 bases). Trimming left V 4 bases short and J 7 bases short, with 19 bases between. The CDR3 has 16 amino acids. Germline V CDR1 and CDR2: LNHNV, YYDKDF (reference sequence). In nucleotides, the CDR3 is TGTGCCACCAGCAACGGGGGAGGGGGAGACGGTGAAAAACTGTTTTTT. As protein: CATSNGGGGDGEKLFF.

The chain links TRBV29-1 to TRBJ1-2; TRBD1 is a possible D gene (5 bases). This CDR3 contains 15 residues. Trimming left V 0 bases short and J 4 bases short, with 15 bases between. Germline V gives CDR1 SQVTM, CDR2 ANQGSEA. The CDR3 DNA sequence: TGCAGCGTTGAAGATCTTCGACAGCCACCCTATGGCTACACCTTC. Its translation is CSVEDLRQPPYGYTF.

The rearrangement links TRBV29-1 to TRBJ1-5; a weak D match, TRBD1 (5 bases). CDR1 is SQVTM and CDR2 is ANQGSEA in the germline V gene. V was trimmed by 3 bases and J by 3 bases, leaving 15 bases between them. There are 15 residues in the CDR3. CDR3 in DNA: TGCAGCGTTGAGTGGGGGTCCCCCTACAATCAGCCCCAGCATTTT. Translating it yields CSVEWGSPYNQPQHF.

This clone appeared a single time. The chain links TRBV13 to TRBJ1-4; D is uncertain. Germline CDR1 is PRHDT and CDR2 is FYEKMQ (reference sequence). The CDR3 covers 16 residues. V was cut by 3 bases and J by 0 bases, with 11 bases left in between. Here the CDR3 DNA reads TGTGCCAGCAGCTTCCTGAACGGCGCAACTAATGAAAAACTGTTTTTT. Translation gives CASSFLNGATNEKLFF.

The CDR3 region is CASSAGSYNEQFF. The CDR3 DNA follows: TGTGCCAGCTCGGCGGGATCCTACAATGAGCAGTTCTTC. The rearrangement links TRBV18 to TRBJ2-1; D perhaps matches TRBD2 (6 bases). Looked up from germline, CDR1 is KGHSH and CDR2 is LQKENI. This CDR3 comprises 13 residues. The V end lost 6 bases, the J end lost 1 base, and 7 bases lay between the germline ends.

This clone occurred a few times. The CDR3 spells CASSSLPEKQFF. CDR3 coding DNA: TGTGCCAGCAGCTCCTTGCCGGAGAAGCAGTTCTTC. The rearrangement links TRBV5-8 to TRBJ2-1; unclear D gene. Germline loops: CDR1 SGHTS, CDR2 YDEGEE. This CDR3 comprises 12 residues. The V end lost 3 bases, the J end lost 11 bases, and 12 bases lay between the germline ends.

The CDR3 DNA reads as TGTGCCAGCAGCTTTGGCGAGACCCAGTACTTC. It specifies CASSFGETQYF. The rearrangement links TRBV5-6 to TRBJ2-5, with D unclear. Germline V gene lookup returns CDR1 SGHDT and CDR2 YYEEEE. The CDR3 has 11 residues. V lost 2 bases to trimming and J lost 5 bases, with 4 bases between them.

CDR3 residues: CASERGAGDTQYF. The CDR3 nucleotides read TGTGCCAGTGAGCGGGGGGCCGGAGATACGCAGTATTTT. The rearrangement links TRBV10-3 to TRBJ2-3; 9 bases are a match to TRBD2. The length of the CDR3 is 13 residues. With 10 bases clipped from V and 5 bases from J, the junction kept 7 bases outside the gene matches. CDR1 and CDR2 from the germline V gene are ENHRY and SYGVKD.

This clone came up a few times. V usage is TRBV19 and J usage is TRBJ1-2, with no clear D. The CDR3 contains 12 residues. Germline CDR1 and CDR2: LNHDA and SQIVND (reference sequence). Trimming took 7 bases from V and 7 from J, leaving 13 bases between them. The CDR3 protein is CASMGGSRGYTF. In nucleotides, the CDR3 is TGTGCCAGTATGGGCGGGTCTCGTGGCTACACCTTC.

This chain joins TRBV2 and TRBJ2-7, with D uncertain. Germline V gene data show CDR1 as SNHLY and CDR2 as FYNNEI. There are 12 residues in the CDR3. V dropped 4 bases and J dropped 0 bases, with 4 bases sitting between them. The CDR3 protein is CASSGVSYEQYV. For the CDR3, the DNA is TGTGCCAGCAGTGGGGTCTCCTACGAGCAGTACGTC.

This clone was detected a few times. The chain couples TRBV7-2 to TRBJ2-3, with D maybe TRBD1 (6 bases). The germline V gene encodes CDR1 SGHTA and CDR2 FQGNSA. V lost 4 bases and J 6 bases, leaving 14 bases between the germline ends. This CDR3 spans 14 amino acids. CDR3 residues: CASSWNRVMDTQYF. The CDR3 nucleotides are TGTGCCAGCAGCTGGAACAGGGTGATGGATACGCAGTATTTT.

The chain carries TRBV10-2 and TRBJ1-4; unclear D gene. The CDR3 is 15 amino acids. The ends were cut back, 3 bases at V and 3 bases at J, with 11 bases in the middle. Germline CDR1 is WSHSY and CDR2 is SAAADI. The CDR3 bases are TGCGCCAGCAGTGATATAAGGGCCCCTAATGAAAAACTGTTTTTT. Amino acids: CASSDIRAPNEKLFF.

The chain recombines TRBV5-1 with TRBJ1-2; D unresolved. With 3 bases removed from V and 5 bases from J, the gap between germline ends came to 11 bases. Germline V lookup: CDR1 SGHRS, CDR2 YFSETQ. This CDR3 has 13 amino acids. The CDR3 sequence is CASSSHSEYGYTF. The CDR3 DNA reads as TGCGCCAGCAGCTCCCACAGCGAGTATGGCTACACCTTC. Based on the CDR3 plus reference TRBV5-1 and TRBJ1-2, the full variable domain is KAGVTQTPRYLIKTRGQQVTLSCSPISGHRSVSWYQQTPGQGLQFLFEYFSETQRNKGNFPGRFSGRQFSNSRSEMNVSTLELGDSALYLCASSSHSEYGYTFGSGTRLTVV.

The chain employs TRBV18 and TRBJ1-2, with a tentative D call TRBD1 (6 bases). Germline values: CDR1 KGHSH, CDR2 LQKENI. V lost 4 bases and J 0 bases, leaving 15 bases between the germline ends. CDR3 size: 16 residues. The CDR3 DNA follows: TGTGCCAGCTCACATGGACAGACCACAACTAACTATGGCTACACCTTC. As protein: CASSHGQTTTNYGYTF.

V and J are TRBV6-5 and TRBJ2-1; TRBD1 agrees at 7 bases. Germline CDR1 MNHEY, CDR2 SVGAGI. With 2 bases clipped from V and 6 bases from J, the junction kept 1 base outside the gene matches. This CDR3 is built from 13 residues. CDR3 in DNA: TGTGCCAGCAGTTACCCAGGGGGCAATGAGCAGTTCTTC. Protein: CASSYPGGNEQFF.

This clone showed up just a few times. The chain uses TRBV7-2 and TRBJ1-1; D might be TRBD1 (5 bases). The CDR3 contains 13 residues. The V gene lost 3 bases and the J gene lost 2 bases, with 7 bases spanning the gap. The germline CDR1 and CDR2 sequences are SGHTA and FQGNSA. CDR3: CASSFGGNTEAFF. For the CDR3, the DNA is TGTGCCAGCAGCTTCGGGGGAAACACTGAAGCTTTCTTT.

This clone was picked up a small number of times. The chain carries TRBV2 and TRBJ1-1; D unresolved. This CDR3 has 14 amino acids. Germline V lookup: CDR1 SNHLY, CDR2 FYNNEI. V lost 2 bases and J 1 base, leaving 8 bases between the germline ends. The CDR3: CASSERLGNTEAFF. Here the CDR3 DNA reads TGTGCCAGCAGTGAAAGACTGGGGAACACTGAAGCTTTCTTT.